This T cell receptor beta chain was captured in a study of identical twins. TCRdb recomputed calls from the 5' RACE reads with MiXCR, one row per CDR3 protein. Among roughly 1,500,000 distinct CDR3 sequences listed, 25% to 35% were seen once. Among all donors, each was a healthy Caucasian. Broader study findings: Twin-shared out-of-frame alpha sequences were enriched for low generation probability. The authors drew conclusions from cross-sectional statistical analysis rather than following the same donors. Beta out-of-frame sequences showed weaker excess twin sharing.

This clonotype was detected only a few times. Its cognate antigen is unknown. Germline CDR1 SGHRS, CDR2 YFSETQ. This CDR3 is built from 17 residues. V shed 2 bases, J shed 3 bases, and the junction held 9 bases outside the gene matches. The source of this sequence is a newborn girl in good health. Sequenced input: cord blood. The genes are TRBV5-1 and TRBJ2-1, with TRBD2 matching over 9 bases. CDR3 residues: CASSLHLSGGYYNEQFF. The CDR3 coding sequence is TGCGCCAGCAGCTTACACCTTAGCGGGGGCTACTACAATGAGCAGTTCTTC.